Listed below are T cell receptor beta chains from one sample, sequenced in a study of spatial heterogeneity in lung cancer. TCRdb re-derived calls from the 5' RACE reads in MiXCR, one entry per CDR3 protein. The table includes approximately 93,000 distinct CDR3 sequences, 19% detected once. Sequences were derived from PBMCs, sampled at follow-up. These TCRs come from a male donor with early-stage non-small cell lung cancer. The CDR3 runs from the conserved cysteine through the conserved F or W. Each record gives: V gene, J gene, CDR3 protein.

TRBV2	TRBJ1-2	CASSEDSLKNYGYTF
TRBV5-1	TRBJ2-1	CASTYTAGAVNEQFF
TRBV7-2	TRBJ2-5	CASSQGLETQYF
TRBV7-8	TRBJ1-2	CASSLGYTAEYYGYTF
TRBV6-5	TRBJ1-1	CASRYTGTQNTEAFF
TRBV2	TRBJ1-2	CASSARGLKVGYTF
TRBV2	TRBJ1-5	CASSEEEDQPQHF
TRBV7-3	TRBJ2-1	CASSLTSGNYNEQFF
TRBV3-1	TRBJ1-5	CASSQDRGGRGQPQHF
TRBV14	TRBJ2-7	CASSQLQGYYEQYF
TRBV20-1	TRBJ1-5	CSARGPQGVGQPQHF
TRBV30	TRBJ1-1	CAWSKGAYTEAFF
TRBV5-1	TRBJ2-3	CASSRTSGGFPSTDTQYF
TRBV20-1	TRBJ2-3	CSARIAISTDTQYF
TRBV5-1	TRBJ2-7	CASSLRPDPHYEQYF
TRBV29-1	TRBJ1-5	CSVGTGQQPQHF
TRBV2	TRBJ2-7	CASSEGGQGSYEQYF
TRBV23-1	TRBJ1-1	CASSHWRTVTEAFF
TRBV2	TRBJ2-5	CASSAATETQYF
TRBV12-3/TRBV12-4	TRBJ2-7	CASSWQGSYEQYF
TRBV10-3	TRBJ2-5	CAYSGTGVQETQYF
TRBV18	TRBJ2-5	CASSRDGRAETQYF
TRBV7-6	TRBJ2-5	CASSSGTQSTQYF
TRBV21-1	TRBJ1-5	CASNYIRGRNNQPQHF
TRBV4-3	TRBJ2-4	CASSFARGKNIQYF
TRBV20-1	TRBJ2-2	CSAPSGAGELFF
TRBV12-3/TRBV12-4	TRBJ1-5	CASSLKATGGQHF
TRBV2	TRBJ1-5	CASSERLGGDGQPQHF
TRBV27	TRBJ1-5	CASSKTGVWDQPQHF
TRBV9	TRBJ1-3	CASSPTGQGVSGNTIYF
TRBV20-1	TRBJ2-1	CSARVAARGNEQFF
TRBV24-1	TRBJ2-1	CATSDSRLAGTSYNEQFF
TRBV7-8	TRBJ1-5	CASSLTGDQPQHF
TRBV19	TRBJ2-2	CASNLKIDTGELFF
TRBV6-2/TRBV6-3	TRBJ1-5	CASSPGQGRESNQPQHF
TRBV28	TRBJ2-1	CASSSSSGRARNEQFF
TRBV29-1	TRBJ1-5	CSVGGTNQPQHF